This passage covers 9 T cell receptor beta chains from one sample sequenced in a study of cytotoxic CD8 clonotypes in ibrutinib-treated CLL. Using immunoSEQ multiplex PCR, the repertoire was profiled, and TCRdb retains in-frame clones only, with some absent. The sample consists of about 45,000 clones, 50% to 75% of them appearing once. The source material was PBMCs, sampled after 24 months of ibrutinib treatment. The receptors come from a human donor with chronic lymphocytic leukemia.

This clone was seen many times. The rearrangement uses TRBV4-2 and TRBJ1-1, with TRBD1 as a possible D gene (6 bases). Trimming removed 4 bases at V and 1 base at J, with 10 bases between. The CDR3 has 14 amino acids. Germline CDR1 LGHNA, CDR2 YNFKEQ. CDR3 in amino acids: CASSRTDRNTEAFF. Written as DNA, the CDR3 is TGTGCCAGCAGCCGAACGGACAGGAACACTGAAGCTTTCTTT.

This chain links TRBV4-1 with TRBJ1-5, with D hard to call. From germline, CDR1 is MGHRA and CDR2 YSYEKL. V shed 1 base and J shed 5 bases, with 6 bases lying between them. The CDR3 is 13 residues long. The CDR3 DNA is TGCGCCAGCAGCCAAGCCTCTCATCAGCCCCAGCATTTT. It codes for CASSQASHQPQHF.

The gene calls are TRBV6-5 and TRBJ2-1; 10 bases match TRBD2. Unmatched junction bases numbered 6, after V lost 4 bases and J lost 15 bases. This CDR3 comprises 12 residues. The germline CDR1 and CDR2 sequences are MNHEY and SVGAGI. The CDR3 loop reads CASSSPSGRGFF. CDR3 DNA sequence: TGTGCCAGCAGTTCCCCGAGCGGGAGGGGGTTCTTC.

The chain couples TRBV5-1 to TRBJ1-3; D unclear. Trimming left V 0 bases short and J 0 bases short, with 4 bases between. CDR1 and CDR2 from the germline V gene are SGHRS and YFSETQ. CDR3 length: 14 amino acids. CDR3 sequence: CASSLGSSGNTIYF. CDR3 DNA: TGCGCCAGCAGCTTGGGGAGCTCTGGAAACACCATATATTTT. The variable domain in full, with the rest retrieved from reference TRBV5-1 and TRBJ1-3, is KAGVTQTPRYLIKTRGQQVTLSCSPISGHRSVSWYQQTPGQGLQFLFEYFSETQRNKGNFPGRFSGRQFSNSRSEMNVSTLELGDSALYLCASSLGSSGNTIYFGEGSWLTVV.

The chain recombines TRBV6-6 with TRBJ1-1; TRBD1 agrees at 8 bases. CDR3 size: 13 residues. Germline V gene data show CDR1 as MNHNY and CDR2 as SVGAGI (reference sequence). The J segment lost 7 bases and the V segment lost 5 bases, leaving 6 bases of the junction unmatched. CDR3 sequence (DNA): TGTGCCAGCAGTCCAACAGGGGGAGGTGAAGCTTTCTTT. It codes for CASSPTGGGEAFF.

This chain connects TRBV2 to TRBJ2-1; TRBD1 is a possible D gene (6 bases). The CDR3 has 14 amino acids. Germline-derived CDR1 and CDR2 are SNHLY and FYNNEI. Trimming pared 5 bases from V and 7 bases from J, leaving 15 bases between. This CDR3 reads CASSQWDISNEQFF. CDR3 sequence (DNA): TGTGCCAGCAGTCAATGGGACATCTCGAATGAGCAGTTCTTC.

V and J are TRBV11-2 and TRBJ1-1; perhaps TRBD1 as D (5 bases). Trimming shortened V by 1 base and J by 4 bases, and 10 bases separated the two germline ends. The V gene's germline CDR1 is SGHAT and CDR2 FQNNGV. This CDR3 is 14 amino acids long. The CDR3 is CASSLGRAGTEAFF. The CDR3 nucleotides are TGTGCCAGCAGCTTAGGCAGGGCCGGCACTGAAGCTTTCTTT.

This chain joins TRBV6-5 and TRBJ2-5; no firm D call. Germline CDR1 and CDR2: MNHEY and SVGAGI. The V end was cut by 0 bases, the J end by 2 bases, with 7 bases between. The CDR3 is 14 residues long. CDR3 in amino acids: CASSYSVTQETQYF. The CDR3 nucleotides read TGTGCCAGCAGTTACTCGGTAACTCAAGAGACCCAGTACTTC.

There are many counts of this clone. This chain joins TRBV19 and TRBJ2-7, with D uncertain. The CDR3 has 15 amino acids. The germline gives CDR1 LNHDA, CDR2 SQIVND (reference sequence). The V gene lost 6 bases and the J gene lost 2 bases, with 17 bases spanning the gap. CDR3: CASSPGPKVAYEQYF. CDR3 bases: TGTGCCAGTAGCCCCGGGCCCAAAGTGGCCTACGAGCAGTACTTC.